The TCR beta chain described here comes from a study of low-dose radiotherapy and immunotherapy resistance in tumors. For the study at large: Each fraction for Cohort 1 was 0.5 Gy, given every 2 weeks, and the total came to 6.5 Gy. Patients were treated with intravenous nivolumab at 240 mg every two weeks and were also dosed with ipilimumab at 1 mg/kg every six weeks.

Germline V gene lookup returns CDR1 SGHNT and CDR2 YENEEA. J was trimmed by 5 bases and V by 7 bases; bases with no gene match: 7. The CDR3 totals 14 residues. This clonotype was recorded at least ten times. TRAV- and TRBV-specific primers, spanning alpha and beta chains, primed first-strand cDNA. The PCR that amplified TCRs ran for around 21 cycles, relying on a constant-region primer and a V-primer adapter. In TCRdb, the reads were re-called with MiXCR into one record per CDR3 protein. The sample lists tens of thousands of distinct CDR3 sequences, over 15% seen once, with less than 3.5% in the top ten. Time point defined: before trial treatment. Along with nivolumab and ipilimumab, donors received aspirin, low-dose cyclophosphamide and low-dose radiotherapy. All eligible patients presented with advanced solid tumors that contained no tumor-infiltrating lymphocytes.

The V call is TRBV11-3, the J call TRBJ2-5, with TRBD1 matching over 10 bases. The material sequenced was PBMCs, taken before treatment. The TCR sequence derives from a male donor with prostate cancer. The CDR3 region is CASTRRQGAETQYF. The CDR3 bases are TGTGCCAGCACCAGAAGACAGGGGGCCGAGACCCAGTACTTC.